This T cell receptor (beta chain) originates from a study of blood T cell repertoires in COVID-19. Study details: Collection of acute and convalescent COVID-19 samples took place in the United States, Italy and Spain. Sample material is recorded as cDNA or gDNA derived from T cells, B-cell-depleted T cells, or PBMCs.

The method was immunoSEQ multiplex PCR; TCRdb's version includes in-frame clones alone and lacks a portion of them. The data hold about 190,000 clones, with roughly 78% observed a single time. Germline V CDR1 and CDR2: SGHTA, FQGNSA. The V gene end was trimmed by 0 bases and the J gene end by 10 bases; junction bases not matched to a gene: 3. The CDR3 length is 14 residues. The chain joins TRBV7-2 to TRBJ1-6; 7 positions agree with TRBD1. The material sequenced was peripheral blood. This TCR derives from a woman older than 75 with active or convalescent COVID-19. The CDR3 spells CASSLAGQLSPLHF. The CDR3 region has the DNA TGTGCCAGCAGCTTAGCGGGACAGCTCTCACCCCTCCACTTT.